What follows are 15 T cell receptor beta chains derived from one specimen sequenced in a study of chemoradiotherapy in HPV16-positive cancers. Sequencing was performed with immunoSEQ multiplex PCR; in TCRdb, only in-frame clones are kept and a portion is missing. The sample has about 20,000 clones, over 85% seen once. The sample here was blood, taken from a patient who underwent chemoradiotherapy. The receptors were gathered from a human donor with HPV-associated anogenital cancer.

The chain is built from TRBV6-5 and TRBJ1-5; D is unclear. Trimming took off 2 bases at V and 4 bases at J, with 6 bases between the two ends. Germline V gives CDR1 MNHEY, CDR2 SVGAGI. The CDR3 contains 13 residues. CDR3 coding DNA: TGTGCCAGCAGTTACAACAATAATCAGCCCCAGCATTTT. Translating it yields CASSYNNNQPQHF.

The rearrangement uses TRBV6-6 and TRBJ1-3; D is undetermined. The germline V gene encodes CDR1 MNHNY and CDR2 SVGAGI (reference sequence). The length of the CDR3 is 16 residues. Between the trimmed V and J ends, which lost 5 bases and 4 bases, there was a span of 18 bases. The CDR3 protein is CASSNPPTVYGNTIYF. CDR3 DNA: TGTGCCAGCAGTAACCCCCCCACGGTTTACGGAAACACCATATATTTT.

The chain joins TRBV19 to TRBJ2-3; D may be TRBD2 (5 bases). V lost 8 bases, J lost 5 bases, and 11 bases lay in between. Looked up from germline, CDR1 is LNHDA and CDR2 is SQIVND (reference sequence). The CDR3 spans 12 residues. CDR3 in amino acids: CASRLSGDTQYF. In DNA form, the CDR3 reads TGTGCCAGTCGGCTGAGCGGAGATACGCAGTATTTT.

This CDR3 reads CAISESGLAGEYNEQFF. CDR3 coding DNA: TGTGCCATCAGTGAGTCGGGTTTAGCGGGAGAATACAATGAGCAGTTCTTC. The gene calls are TRBV10-3 and TRBJ2-1; 9 nucleotides align to TRBD2. Germline V gene sequence: CDR1 ENHRY, CDR2 SYGVKD. The CDR3 consists of 17 residues. With V trimmed by 0 bases and J by 4 bases, 7 bases remained unmatched.

This chain links TRBV5-4 with TRBJ2-2; D unclear. The CDR3 is 14 amino acids. Germline values: CDR1 SGHNT, CDR2 YYREEE (reference sequence). Trimming took off 0 bases at V and 3 bases at J, with 6 bases between the two ends. This chain's CDR3 is CASSLDRYTGELFF. The CDR3 nucleotides read TGTGCCAGCAGCTTGGACCGATACACCGGGGAGCTGTTTTTT.

The rearrangement joins TRBV6-1 to TRBJ2-5; 15 bases map to TRBD2. The J call may be faulty, since TRBJ2-7 better matches the DNA end. The germline gives CDR1 MNHNS, CDR2 SASEGT. The CDR3 sequence is 15 residues long. This CDR3 reads CASNRTSGGAAEQYF. Written as DNA, the CDR3 is TGTGCCAGCAATAGGACTAGCGGGGGGGCCGCCGAGCAGTACTTC.

This clone was seen a single time. The genes are TRBV5-6 and TRBJ2-7; a weak D match, TRBD2 (6 bases). With 3 bases removed from V and 6 bases from J, the gap between germline ends came to 19 bases. Germline V gene sequence: CDR1 SGHDT, CDR2 YYEEEE. The CDR3 length is 15 residues. CDR3 in amino acids: CASSSGLRGVGEQYF. The DNA of the CDR3 is TGTGCCAGCAGCTCGGGACTGAGGGGAGTTGGCGAGCAGTACTTC.

This clone was seen once. The chain couples TRBV5-8 to TRBJ2-2; D possibly corresponds to TRBD1 (6 bases). Germline loops: CDR1 SGHTS, CDR2 YDEGEE. V lost 2 bases, J lost 6 bases, and 8 bases lay in between. This CDR3 has 13 residues. CDR3 nucleotide sequence: TGTGCCAGCAGCTTACAGGGATCCGGGGAGCTGTTTTTT. Translation: CASSLQGSGELFF.

This clone was recorded only once. V usage is TRBV27 and J usage is TRBJ2-1; D may be TRBD2 (6 bases). The V end was cut by 7 bases, the J end by 10 bases, with 23 bases between. Germline-derived CDR1 and CDR2 are MNHEY and SMNVEV (reference sequence). This CDR3 is built from 15 residues. The CDR3 is CASTSNVEGLVEQFF. The CDR3 DNA follows: TGTGCCAGCACCTCTAATGTGGAGGGATTGGTAGAGCAGTTCTTC.

The chain recombines TRBV5-1 with TRBJ2-2; a possible D gene is TRBD2 (5 bases). This CDR3 contains 17 residues. The V and J ends lost 4 bases and 4 bases respectively, with 20 bases between them. Germline V gives CDR1 SGHRS, CDR2 YFSETQ. Here the CDR3 reads CASSGSLRGKGTGELFF. CDR3 in DNA: TGCGCCAGCAGCGGATCGCTCCGGGGTAAAGGCACCGGGGAGCTGTTTTTT.

This chain links TRBV6-5 with TRBJ2-1; 10 bases agree with TRBD1. The trim removed 6 bases at V and 2 bases at J, leaving 1 base unmatched. The CDR3 extends over 14 amino acids. The germline CDR1 and CDR2 sequences are MNHEY and SVGAGI. Written as DNA, the CDR3 is TGTGCCAGCAGAGGACAGGGGGCCTACAATGAGCAGTTCTTC. This sequence encodes CASRGQGAYNEQFF.

Worth noting for this clone: A junction end diverges from the germline sequence, so it may reflect a read error. The J gene is TRBJ2-7, the V gene TRBV7-7; D is possibly TRBD1 (6 bases). Germline V gene sequence: CDR1 SSHAT, CDR2 FNYEAQ (reference sequence). The CDR3 length is 13 residues. In DNA, the CDR3 is TGTGCTAGCAGCTTAGGCAGGGGCTACGAGCAGTACTTC. Translating it yields CASSLGRGYEQYF.

The genes are TRBV6-5 and TRBJ1-1; D remains ambiguous. V was pared by 2 bases and J by 5 bases, with 9 bases between. CDR1 MNHEY and CDR2 SVGAGI come from the germline V gene. The CDR3 consists of 13 residues. The CDR3, as DNA: TGTGCCAGCAGTTACGCCCTGGGGACTGAAGCTTTCTTT. Amino acid sequence: CASSYALGTEAFF.

Relative to its sample, this clone is medium-sized. V and J are TRBV6-1 and TRBJ2-6, with D unresolved. The CDR3 contains 14 residues. CDR1 is MNHNS, CDR2 SASEGT, per germline. The ends were cut back, 3 bases at V and 0 bases at J, with 3 bases in the middle. CDR3 in DNA: TGTGCCAGCAGTGACAACTCTGGGGCCAACGTCCTGACTTTC. The encoded protein is CASSDNSGANVLTF.

J is TRBJ2-2 and V is TRBV29-1, with 9 bases lining up with TRBD1. J was trimmed by 1 base and V by 3 bases; bases with no gene match: 3. Per the germline V gene, CDR1 is SQVTM and CDR2 is ANQGSEA. The CDR3 extends over 15 amino acids. This CDR3 reads CSVETGQGNTGELFF. The CDR3 DNA sequence: TGCAGCGTTGAGACGGGACAGGGGAACACCGGGGAGCTGTTTTTT.